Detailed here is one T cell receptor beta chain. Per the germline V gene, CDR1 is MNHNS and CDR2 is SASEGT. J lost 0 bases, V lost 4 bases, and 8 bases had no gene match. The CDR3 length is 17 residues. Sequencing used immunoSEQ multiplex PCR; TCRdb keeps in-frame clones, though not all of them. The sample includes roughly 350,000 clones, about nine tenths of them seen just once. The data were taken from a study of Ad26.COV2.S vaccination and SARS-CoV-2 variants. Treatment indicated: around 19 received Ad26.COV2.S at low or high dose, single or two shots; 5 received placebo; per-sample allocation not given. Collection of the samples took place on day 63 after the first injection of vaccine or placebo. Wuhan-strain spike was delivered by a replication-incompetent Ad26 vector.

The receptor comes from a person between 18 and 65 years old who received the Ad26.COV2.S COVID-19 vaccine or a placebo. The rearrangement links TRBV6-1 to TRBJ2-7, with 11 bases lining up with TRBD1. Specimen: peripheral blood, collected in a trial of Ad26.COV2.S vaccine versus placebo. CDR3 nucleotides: TGTGCCAGCAGTGCCTGGGACAGGGGGTTCAGCTCCTACGAGCAGTACTTC. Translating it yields CASSAWDRGFSSYEQYF.